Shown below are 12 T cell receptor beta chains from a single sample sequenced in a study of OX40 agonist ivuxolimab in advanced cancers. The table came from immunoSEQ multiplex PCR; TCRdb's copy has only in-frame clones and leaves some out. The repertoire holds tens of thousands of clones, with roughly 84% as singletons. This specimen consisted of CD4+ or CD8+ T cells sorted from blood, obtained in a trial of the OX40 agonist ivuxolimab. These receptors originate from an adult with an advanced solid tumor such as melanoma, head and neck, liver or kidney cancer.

The CDR3 sequence is CASSPSAGELFF. The DNA of the CDR3 is TGTGCCAGCAGCCCTTCTGCCGGGGAGCTGTTTTTT. This chain connects TRBV7-3 to TRBJ2-2; D is ambiguous. The V gene lost 5 bases and the J gene lost 6 bases, with 7 bases spanning the gap. Germline lookup yields CDR1 SGHTA and CDR2 FQGTGA. The CDR3 spans 12 residues.

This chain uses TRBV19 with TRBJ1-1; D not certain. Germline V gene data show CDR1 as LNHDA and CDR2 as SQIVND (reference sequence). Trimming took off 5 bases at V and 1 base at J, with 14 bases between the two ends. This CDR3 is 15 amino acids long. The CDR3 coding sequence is TGTGCCAGTAGTCATGATGACCGGGGGAACACTGAAGCTTTCTTT. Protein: CASSHDDRGNTEAFF.

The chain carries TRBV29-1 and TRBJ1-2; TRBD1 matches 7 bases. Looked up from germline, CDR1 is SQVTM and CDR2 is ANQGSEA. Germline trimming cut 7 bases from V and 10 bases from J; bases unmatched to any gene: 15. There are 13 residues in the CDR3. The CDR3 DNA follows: TGCAGCGACCTGACAGGGACTTCGATCGCCTACACCTTC. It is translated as CSDLTGTSIAYTF.

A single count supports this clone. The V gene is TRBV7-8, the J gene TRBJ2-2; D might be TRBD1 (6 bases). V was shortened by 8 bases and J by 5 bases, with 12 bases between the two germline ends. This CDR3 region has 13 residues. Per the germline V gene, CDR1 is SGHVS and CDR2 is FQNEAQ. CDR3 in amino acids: CASPEGETGELFF. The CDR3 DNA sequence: TGTGCCAGCCCCGAGGGGGAGACCGGGGAGCTGTTTTTT.

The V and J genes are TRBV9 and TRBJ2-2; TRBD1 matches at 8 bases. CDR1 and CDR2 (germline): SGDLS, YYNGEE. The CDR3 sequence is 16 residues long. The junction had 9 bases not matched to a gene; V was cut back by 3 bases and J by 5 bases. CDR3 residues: CASSAAMTGDTGELFF. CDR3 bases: TGTGCCAGCAGCGCCGCTATGACAGGGGATACCGGGGAGCTGTTTTTT.

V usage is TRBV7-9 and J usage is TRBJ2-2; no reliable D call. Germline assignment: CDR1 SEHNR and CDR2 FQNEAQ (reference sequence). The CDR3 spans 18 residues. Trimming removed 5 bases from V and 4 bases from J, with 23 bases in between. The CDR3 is CASSQDHPPIVGTGELFF. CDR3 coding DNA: TGTGCCAGCAGCCAAGATCATCCCCCCATTGTGGGCACCGGGGAGCTGTTTTTT.

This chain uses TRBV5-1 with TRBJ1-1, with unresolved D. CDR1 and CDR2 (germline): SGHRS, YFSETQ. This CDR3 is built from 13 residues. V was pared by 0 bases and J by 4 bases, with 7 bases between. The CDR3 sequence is CASSLGSPTEAFF. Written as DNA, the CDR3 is TGCGCCAGCAGCTTGGGGAGTCCCACTGAAGCTTTCTTT.

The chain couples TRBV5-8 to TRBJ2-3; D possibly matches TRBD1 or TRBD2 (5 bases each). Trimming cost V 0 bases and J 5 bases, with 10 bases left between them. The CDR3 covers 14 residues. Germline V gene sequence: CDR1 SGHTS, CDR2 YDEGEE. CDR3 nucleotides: TGTGCCAGCAGCTTGGGGGACCCGGGAGATACGCAGTATTTT. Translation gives CASSLGDPGDTQYF.

DNA of the CDR3: TGCGCCAGCAGCTTGTATTCTAGCGGGACGGGCACAGATACGCAGTATTTT. It is translated as CASSLYSSGTGTDTQYF. The gene calls are TRBV5-1 and TRBJ2-3; 9 nucleotides agree with TRBD2. CDR3 size: 17 residues. Germline CDR1 and CDR2: SGHRS and YFSETQ. Trimming at V came to 1 base and at J to 1 base, leaving 7 bases not matched to a gene.

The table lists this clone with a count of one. The DNA for the CDR3 is TGCGCCAGCAGCCAAGATGAACTTAACCCCTACGAGCAGTACTTC. Its translation: CASSQDELNPYEQYF. The chain uses TRBV4-3 and TRBJ2-7; no definite D call. The germline CDR1 and CDR2 sequences are LGHNA and YSLEER. The CDR3 sequence is 15 residues long. Trimming took off 0 bases at V and 2 bases at J, with 11 bases between the two ends.

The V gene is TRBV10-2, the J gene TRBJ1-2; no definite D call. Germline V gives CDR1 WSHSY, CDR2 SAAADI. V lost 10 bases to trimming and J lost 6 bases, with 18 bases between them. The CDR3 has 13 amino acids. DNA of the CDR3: TGCGCCACCCCCTCGAACGGGGAGGATGGCTACACCTTC. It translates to CATPSNGEDGYTF.

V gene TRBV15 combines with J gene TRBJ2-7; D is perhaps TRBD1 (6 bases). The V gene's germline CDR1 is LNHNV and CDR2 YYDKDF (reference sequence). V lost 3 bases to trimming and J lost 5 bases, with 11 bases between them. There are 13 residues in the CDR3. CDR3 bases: TGTGCCACCAGCAGCCGAAGGGGGAACGAGCAGTACTTC. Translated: CATSSRRGNEQYF.